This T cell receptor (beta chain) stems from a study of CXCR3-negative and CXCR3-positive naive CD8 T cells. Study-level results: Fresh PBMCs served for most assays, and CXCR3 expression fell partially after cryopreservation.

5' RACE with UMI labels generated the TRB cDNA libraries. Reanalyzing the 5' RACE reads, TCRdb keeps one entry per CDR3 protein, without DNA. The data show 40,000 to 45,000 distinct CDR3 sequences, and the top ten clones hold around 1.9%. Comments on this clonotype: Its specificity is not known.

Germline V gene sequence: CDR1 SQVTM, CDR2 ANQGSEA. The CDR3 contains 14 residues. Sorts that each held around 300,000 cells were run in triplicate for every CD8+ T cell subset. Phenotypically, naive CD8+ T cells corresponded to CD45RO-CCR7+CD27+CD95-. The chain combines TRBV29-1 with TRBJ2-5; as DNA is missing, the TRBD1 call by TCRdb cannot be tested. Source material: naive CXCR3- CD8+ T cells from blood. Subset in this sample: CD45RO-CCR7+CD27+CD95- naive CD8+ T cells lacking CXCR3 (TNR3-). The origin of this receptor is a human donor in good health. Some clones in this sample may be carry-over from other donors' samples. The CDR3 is CSVEVLRVEETQYF.